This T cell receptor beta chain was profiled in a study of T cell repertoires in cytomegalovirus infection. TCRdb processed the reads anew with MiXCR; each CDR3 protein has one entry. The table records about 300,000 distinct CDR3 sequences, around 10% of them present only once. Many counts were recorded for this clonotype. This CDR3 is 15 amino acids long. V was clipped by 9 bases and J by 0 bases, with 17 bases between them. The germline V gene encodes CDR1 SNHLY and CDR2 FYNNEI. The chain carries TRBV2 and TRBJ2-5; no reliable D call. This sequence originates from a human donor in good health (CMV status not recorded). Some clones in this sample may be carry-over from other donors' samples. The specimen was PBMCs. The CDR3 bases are TGTGCCAGTTCCGCCACCTCCATAAACCAAGAGACCCAGTACTTC. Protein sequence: CASSATSINQETQYF.